The 25 T cell receptor beta chains in this list originate from one sample, sequenced in a study of blood T cell repertoires in COVID-19. Profiled with immunoSEQ multiplex PCR; TCRdb holds only in-frame clones, not every one. The sample consists of some 76,000 clones, more than 65% of them appearing once. The specimen was peripheral blood. Source of these receptors: a man aged 50 to 59 with acute or convalescent COVID-19.

The V and J genes are TRBV28 and TRBJ1-1; 8 bases are shared with TRBD1. Germline CDR1 MDHEN, CDR2 SYDVKM. The CDR3 sequence is 15 residues long. With V trimmed by 5 bases and J by 6 bases, 11 bases remained unmatched. CDR3 sequence reads: CASSITTQGAAEAFF. In DNA form, the CDR3 reads TGTGCCAGCAGTATAACGACCCAGGGGGCGGCTGAAGCTTTCTTT.

The gene calls are TRBV4-3 and TRBJ2-3; 9 bases align to TRBD2. The germline gives CDR1 LGHNA, CDR2 YSLEER. V lost 0 bases, J lost 2 bases, and 12 bases stayed unmatched. The CDR3 runs 19 residues. CDR3 sequence reads: CASSQEPGALAGATDTQYF. CDR3 sequence (DNA): TGCGCCAGCAGCCAAGAACCCGGAGCGTTAGCGGGAGCCACAGATACGCAGTATTTT.

The chain carries TRBV5-5 and TRBJ1-2, with D perhaps TRBD1 (6 bases). The CDR3 sequence is 15 residues long. V was clipped by 0 bases and J by 3 bases, with 12 bases between them. Germline values: CDR1 SGHKS, CDR2 YYEKEE (reference sequence). As DNA, the CDR3 is TGTGCCAGCAGCTTGGCGGGGGGCGGAGACTATGGCTACACCTTC. This translates into CASSLAGGGDYGYTF.

This clone was counted a single time. J is TRBJ2-7 and V is TRBV14; 7 nucleotides line up with TRBD2. In germline, CDR1 is SGHDN, CDR2 FVKESK. This CDR3 has 15 amino acids. J lost 6 bases, V lost 4 bases, and 12 bases had no gene match. The chain's CDR3 is CASSPAFLREGEQYF. CDR3 in DNA: TGTGCCAGCAGCCCGGCGTTTTTGAGGGAGGGCGAGCAGTACTTC.

The rearrangement joins TRBV28 to TRBJ2-5; 12 bases map to TRBD1. J was trimmed by 3 bases and V by 10 bases; bases with no gene match: 6. CDR3 length: 14 amino acids. Germline CDR1 is MDHEN and CDR2 is SYDVKM. CDR3 DNA: TGTGCCACCAGGGGACAGGGGGCCAAAGAGACCCAGTACTTC. This translates into CATRGQGAKETQYF. Full variable domain (outside the CDR3, taken from reference TRBV28 and TRBJ2-5): DVKVTQSSRYLVKRTGEKVFLECVQDMDHENMFWYRQDPGLGLRLIYFSYDVKMKEKGDIPEGYSVSREKKERFSLILESASTNQTSMYLCATRGQGAKETQYFGPGTRLLVL.

The V and J genes are TRBV29-1 and TRBJ1-3; 7 nucleotides align to TRBD1. CDR3 length equals 13 residues. Germline values: CDR1 SQVTM, CDR2 ANQGSEA. J lost 4 bases, V lost 6 bases, and 6 bases had no gene match. The chain's CDR3 is CSVRTGSGNTIYF. CDR3 sequence (DNA): TGCAGCGTAAGGACAGGCTCCGGAAACACCATATATTTT.

The chain has TRBV25-1 and TRBJ1-2, with 9 bases that match TRBD1. The CDR3 spans 14 residues. V trimming: 3 bases; J trimming: 4 bases; junction bases outside the gene matches: 3. Germline V gene lookup returns CDR1 MGHDK and CDR2 SYGVNS. The CDR3 nucleotides are TGTGCCAGCAGTGAGACAGGGGGGCCCTATGGCTACACCTTC. Residues: CASSETGGPYGYTF.

CDR3: CASSISGHFQAFF. CDR3 sequence (DNA): TGTGCCAGTAGTATTTCGGGACATTTTCAAGCTTTCTTT. The chain has TRBV19 and TRBJ1-1, with D perhaps TRBD1 (6 bases). The germline gives CDR1 LNHDA, CDR2 SQIVND (reference sequence). This CDR3 has 13 amino acids. Trimming removed 3 bases at V and 9 bases at J, with 14 bases between. The whole variable domain, remainder taken from reference TRBV19 and TRBJ1-1, is DGGITQSPKYLFRKEGQNVTLSCEQNLNHDAMYWYRQDPGQGLRLIYYSQIVNDFQKGDIAEGYSVSREKKESFPLTVTSAQKNPTAFYLCASSISGHFQAFFGQGTRLTVV.

A single count supports this clone. The chain uses TRBV29-1 and TRBJ1-2, with 8 bases lining up with TRBD1. CDR3 size: 11 residues. Germline assignment: CDR1 SQVTM and CDR2 ANQGSEA. Trimming at V came to 6 bases and at J to 6 bases, leaving 3 bases not matched to a gene. CDR3 region: CSVQGADGYTF. The CDR3 DNA follows: TGCAGCGTCCAGGGGGCAGATGGCTACACCTTC. Looking up the rest from reference TRBV29-1 and TRBJ1-2 gives the full variable domain: SAVISQKPSRDICQRGTSLTIQCQVDSQVTMMFWYRQQPGQSLTLIATANQGSEATYESGFVIDKFPISRPNLTFSTLTVSNMSPEDSSIYLCSVQGADGYTFGSGTRLTVV.

This chain joins TRBV19 and TRBJ1-1; 7 bases align to TRBD1. The germline CDR1 and CDR2 sequences are LNHDA and SQIVND (reference sequence). The CDR3 is made up of 15 amino acids. V gave up 9 bases and J gave up 1 base; unmatched junction bases: 11. CDR3 sequence (DNA): TGTGCCAGCTTACAGGGGCCATTAGGGAACACTGAAGCTTTCTTT. This codes for CASLQGPLGNTEAFF.

There are a few counts of this clone. This rearrangement joins TRBV2 to TRBJ1-1, with TRBD1 identical over 9 bases. The germline CDR1 and CDR2 sequences are SNHLY and FYNNEI. The V and J ends lost 3 bases and 4 bases, in that order; junction bases with no gene match: 3. The CDR3 has 14 residues. For the CDR3, the DNA is TGTGCCAGCAGTGACGGACAGGGGATCACTGAAGCTTTCTTT. Encoded protein: CASSDGQGITEAFF.

The chain has TRBV10-1 and TRBJ2-1, with 9 bases identical to TRBD2. Germline V lookup: CDR1 WNHNN, CDR2 SYGVQD (reference sequence). The CDR3 extends over 14 amino acids. The V segment lost 6 bases and the J segment 6 bases; nucleotides outside the gene matches: 6. The CDR3: CASSLAGAPNEQFF. The CDR3 DNA is TGCGCCAGCAGCTTAGCGGGAGCCCCCAATGAGCAGTTCTTC.

J is TRBJ1-5 and V is TRBV10-3; D perhaps matches TRBD1 (5 bases). The CDR3 length is 15 residues. V was trimmed by 2 bases and J by 2 bases, leaving 10 bases between them. Germline CDR1 ENHRY, CDR2 SYGVKD. CDR3 region: CAISEATGGNQPQHF. The CDR3 DNA reads TGTGCCATCAGTGAGGCGACGGGGGGCAATCAGCCCCAGCATTTT.

V gene TRBV7-2 combines with J gene TRBJ2-1, with 10 bases aligning to TRBD2. J was trimmed by 6 bases and V by 7 bases; bases with no gene match: 12. In germline, CDR1 is SGHTA, CDR2 FQGNSA. This CDR3 is 16 amino acids long. The CDR3 sequence: CASTYGRLAGANEQFF. The CDR3 region has the DNA TGTGCCAGCACCTATGGACGTCTAGCGGGAGCCAATGAGCAGTTCTTC.

V gene TRBV30 combines with J gene TRBJ1-2; 10 bases agree with TRBD1. Germline CDR1 is GTSNPN and CDR2 is SVGIG (reference sequence). The CDR3 length is 14 residues. With 6 bases clipped from V and 3 bases from J, the junction kept 7 bases outside the gene matches. CDR3 amino acids: CACSGTGEYYGYTF. The CDR3 coding sequence is TGTGCCTGTTCCGGGACAGGGGAATACTATGGCTACACCTTC. The whole variable domain, remainder taken from reference TRBV30 and TRBJ1-2, is SQTIHQWPATLVQPVGSPLSLECTVEGTSNPNLYWYRQAAGRGLQLLFYSVGIGQISSEVPQNLSASRPQDRQFILSSKKLLLSDSGFYLCACSGTGEYYGYTFGSGTRLTVV.

This clone showed up many times. The chain employs TRBV28 and TRBJ1-6, with D possibly matching TRBD1 (5 bases). The CDR3 sequence is 16 residues long. V was pared by 0 bases and J by 7 bases, with 13 bases between. Germline V gives CDR1 MDHEN, CDR2 SYDVKM. The CDR3 reads CASSLWSQGMNSPLHF. In nucleotides, the CDR3 is TGTGCCAGCAGTTTATGGTCCCAGGGTATGAATTCACCCCTCCACTTT.

The rearrangement uses TRBV2 and TRBJ2-5, with 9 bases fitting TRBD1. Germline V gene lookup returns CDR1 SNHLY and CDR2 FYNNEI. Unmatched junction bases numbered 6, after V lost 5 bases and J lost 2 bases. CDR3 length: 15 amino acids. The CDR3 reads CASSNAGTGQETQYF. CDR3 in DNA: TGTGCCAGCAGTAATGCCGGGACAGGGCAAGAGACCCAGTACTTC.

The chain has TRBV4-2 and TRBJ2-1, with 14 bases identical to TRBD2. The V and J ends lost 0 bases and 10 bases, in that order; junction bases with no gene match: 8. Germline lookup yields CDR1 LGHNA and CDR2 YNFKEQ. The CDR3 totals 17 residues. The CDR3 region has the DNA TGTGCCAGCAGCCAAGAACCGGGACTAGCGGGAGTGGGGGAGCAGTTCTTC. Translating it yields CASSQEPGLAGVGEQFF.

This clone was picked up one time. The gene calls are TRBV12-5 and TRBJ1-2; TRBD1 agrees at 8 bases. CDR3 length: 14 amino acids. The ends lost 3 bases at V and 6 bases at J; junction bases unmatched: 6. The germline V gene has CDR1 LGHNT and CDR2 FRNRAP. For the CDR3, the DNA is TGTGCTAGTGGTTTCGCGACAGGGGCCGATGGCTACACCTTC. This gives the protein CASGFATGADGYTF.

The chain couples TRBV5-5 to TRBJ1-1, with 7 bases fitting TRBD1. The J segment lost 0 bases and the V segment lost 5 bases, leaving 10 bases of the junction unmatched. Germline lookup yields CDR1 SGHKS and CDR2 YYEKEE (reference sequence). There are 16 residues in the CDR3. CDR3 nucleotide sequence: TGTGCCAGCAGGGGGCAGGGGGGAGGCATGAACACTGAAGCTTTCTTT. It yields the protein CASRGQGGGMNTEAFF.

V usage is TRBV19 and J usage is TRBJ1-1, with a weak D call TRBD1 (5 bases). This CDR3 is 15 amino acids long. Trimming took off 5 bases at V and 3 bases at J, with 16 bases between the two ends. CDR1 LNHDA and CDR2 SQIVND come from the germline V gene (reference sequence). CDR3 sequence: CASSPQGSFYTEAFF. As DNA, the CDR3 is TGTGCCAGTAGTCCCCAGGGTTCGTTCTACACTGAAGCTTTCTTT.

V gene TRBV9 combines with J gene TRBJ1-1, with D uncertain. Trimming left V 2 bases short and J 3 bases short, with 11 bases between. The length of the CDR3 is 14 residues. Germline assignment: CDR1 SGDLS and CDR2 YYNGEE. The CDR3 bases are TGTGCCAGCAGCGTTCAGTCGAGGGACACTGAAGCTTTCTTT. It translates to CASSVQSRDTEAFF.

The rearrangement joins TRBV7-2 to TRBJ1-1; perhaps TRBD1 as D (6 bases). The V gene lost 6 bases and the J gene lost 10 bases, with 18 bases spanning the gap. This CDR3 has 13 residues. Germline-derived CDR1 and CDR2 are SGHTA and FQGNSA. Here the CDR3 reads CASRRPTGSLAFF. As DNA, the CDR3 is TGTGCCAGCAGACGCCCGACAGGATCGTTAGCTTTCTTT.

In this sample, this clone turned up a few times. The rearrangement links TRBV19 to TRBJ1-2, with D perhaps matching TRBD1 (5 bases). The germline CDR1 and CDR2 sequences are LNHDA and SQIVND (reference sequence). V was shortened by 7 bases and J by 10 bases, with 13 bases between the two germline ends. The CDR3 has 11 amino acids. This CDR3 is CASTADRSYTF. CDR3 nucleotides: TGTGCCAGTACCGCCGACAGATCCTACACCTTC.

V and J are TRBV11-2 and TRBJ1-1; maybe TRBD1 (5 bases). Germline V gene lookup returns CDR1 SGHAT and CDR2 FQNNGV. Trimming stripped 1 base from V and 0 bases from J, with 15 bases between. CDR3 length: 17 amino acids. The CDR3 region is CASSLVSGQGMNTEAFF. CDR3 in DNA: TGTGCCAGCAGCTTAGTATCTGGCCAGGGTATGAACACTGAAGCTTTCTTT.